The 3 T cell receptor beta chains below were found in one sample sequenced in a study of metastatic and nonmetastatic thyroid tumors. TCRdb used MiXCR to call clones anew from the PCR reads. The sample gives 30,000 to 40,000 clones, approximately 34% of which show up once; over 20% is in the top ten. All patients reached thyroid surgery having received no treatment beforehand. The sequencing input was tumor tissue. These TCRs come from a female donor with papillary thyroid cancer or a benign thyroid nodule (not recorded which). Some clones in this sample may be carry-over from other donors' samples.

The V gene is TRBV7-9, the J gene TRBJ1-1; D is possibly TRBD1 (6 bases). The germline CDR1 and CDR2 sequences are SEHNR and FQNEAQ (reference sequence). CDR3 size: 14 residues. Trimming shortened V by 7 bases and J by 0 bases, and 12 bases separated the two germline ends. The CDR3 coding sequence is TGTGCCAGCAAACCGGGACACATGAACACTGAAGCTTTCTTT. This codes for CASKPGHMNTEAFF.

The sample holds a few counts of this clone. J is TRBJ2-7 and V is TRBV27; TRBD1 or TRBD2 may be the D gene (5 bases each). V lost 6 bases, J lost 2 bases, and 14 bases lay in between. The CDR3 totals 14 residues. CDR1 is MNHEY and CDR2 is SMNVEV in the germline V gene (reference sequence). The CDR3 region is CASSQGFGTYEQYF. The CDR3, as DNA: TGTGCCAGCAGCCAGGGATTCGGGACCTACGAGCAGTACTTC.

The chain's CDR3 is CASGADRIYGYTF. In DNA form, the CDR3 reads TGTGCCAGCGGGGCAGACAGAATCTATGGCTACACCTTC. The chain joins TRBV27 to TRBJ1-2; a possible D gene is TRBD1 (5 bases). The length of the CDR3 is 13 residues. V was pared by 8 bases and J by 4 bases, with 14 bases between. From germline, CDR1 is MNHEY and CDR2 SMNVEV (reference sequence).